This TCR beta chain was recorded in a study of T-cell memory formation after mild COVID-19. Study in general: TCR clustering was largely donor specific. Study outcomes and limitations: Whereas later expanders leaned CD4+, clones contracting day 15 to 85 showed a balanced CD4/CD8 makeup. Contracting CD4+ clones were located mainly in CM and EM, and CD8+ clones in EMRA.

Germline CDR1 reads MGHDK; CDR2 reads SYGVNS. CDR3 length: 14 residues. Trimming took off 2 bases at V and 2 bases at J, with 8 bases between the two ends. Constant-segment primers were used for 5'RACE, and the resulting TCR alpha and TCR beta cDNA libraries carried sample barcodes and UMIs. TCRdb used MiXCR to reprocess the 5' RACE reads, holding one entry per CDR3 protein. The repertoire holds about 170,000 distinct CDR3 sequences, with roughly 13% as singletons. A remark on this clonotype: As yet, its antigen is unknown.

Sequencing used PBMCs or a T cell subset sorted from them (not recorded which). The sequence was obtained from a man between 18 and 35 years old who had mild COVID-19 (a few samples of this study predate the infection). Cell type and time point are not known. This sequence joins TRBV25-1 and TRBJ2-3, with a tentative D call TRBD2 (7 bases). CDR3 nucleotides: TGTGCCAGCAGTGAAGCGGGGGCCACAGATACGCAGTATTTT. Translated, it gives CASSEAGATDTQYF.